The T cell receptor (beta chain) described here comes from a study of beta chain features in type 1 diabetes (dated by TCRdb to 2016 to 2019). Describing the broader study: Mean age, gender distribution, total cell number and subset yield were not different between patients and healthy donors. A total of 85 million to 140 million sorted cells were examined across all samples, and the number of cells per subset was strongly correlated with RNA yield. The study compared TCRB repertoires of sorted circulating CD4+ T cell subsets between recently diagnosed type 1 diabetes patients and matched healthy donors. Naive and central memory subsets were obtained from all 30 or so donors, but regulatory and stem cell-like memory subsets were isolated from only 8 patients and roughly 8 healthy donors. What the work shows at the level of the full study, not this receptor alone: In all four CD4+ subsets, TCRB CDR3 length was moderately but significantly shorter in type 1 diabetes patients. Patients with type 1 diabetes made fewer insertions and deleted more nucleotides at VDJ recombination sites, implying thymic rearrangement abnormalities. HLA sub-analyses involved small numbers of individuals, so any influence of HLA type on TCRB rearrangement remained unresolved. Naive, central memory and regulatory TCRB repertoires appeared more similar among patients than among healthy donors. Because cDNA rather than genomic DNA was sequenced, highly expressing activated cells could have been over-represented, although no difference in activation and CD3 levels was found between groups. PCR might favor shorter templates, but patient and control samples were amplified and corrected together, so any skew would affect both groups equally.

Including cysteine and phenylalanine, the CDR3 has 15 amino acids. Just CDR3 DNA is preserved here, 45 bases in frame from base 1. CDR1 and CDR2 were assigned from the germline V gene as SGDLS and YYNGEE. Trimming at the junction amounts to 1 base on V and 1 base on J, and the germline ends lie 11 bases apart. A single peripheral blood draw of about 116 mL on average was collected from each donor into heparinised tubes. A BD FACSAria II was used to sort naive, central memory, regulatory and stem cell-like memory CD4+ T cells with a panel that included CD45RO, CCR7, CD25, CD127, CD95 and CD27. A purity above 95% was achieved for all sorted populations. PBMCs were isolated right away by Lymphoprep density gradient centrifugation and were stained directly, without culture. Samples were stained and sorted in pairs, with one healthy donor and one patient per experiment, so that batch effects were minimized.

The entire isolated RNA was reverse transcribed using the High Capacity cDNA Reverse Transcription Kit, and thus expressed TCRB transcripts were sequenced. Naive, central memory and regulatory T cell samples underwent deep immunoSEQ sequencing, averaging around 3.9 million total reads per sample. Sorted cells were lysed in RLT buffer, and RNA was extracted using DNase-treated RNeasy Micro or Mini kits according to cell number. Each cell subset was processed separately to prevent cross-contamination, with patient and healthy donor samples processed together. Using the immunoSEQ multiplex PCR, TCRB sequences were amplified from cDNA into 87-bp fragments spanning the CDR3 region. Sequencing of the amplicons was performed on the Illumina HiSeq platform. On the authors' methods: Synthetic template baselines were used to correct PCR bias computationally, reads within Hamming distance 2 were collapsed, and singletons that could not be merged were discarded. Reads were aligned against IMGT so that V, D and J genes, CDR3 length and insertions or deletions at six rearrangement sites could be assigned. Within each subset, clonotype counts were normalized to sorted cell number, and only after that were true diversity and Gini coefficients computed with the tcR R package. The overlap coefficient, calculated on TCRB nucleotide sequences, was used to measure repertoire sharing. Out-of-frame TCRB sequences from naive cells were analyzed to stand in for the pre-selection repertoire. The table comes from immuneACCESS by way of TCRdb, which keeps in-frame sequences with V and J called. Part of the clones is missing from these tables; in studies checked, under half for an unresolved V gene and the rest for unknown reasons. The V and J calls and clone size were taken over from that table, and D and trimming were inferred from the DNA. Recorded for this sample are approximately 170,000 clones; 63% of them occurred a single time. The ten largest clones capture under 0.1% of the sample.

Only one count was recorded for this clone. Its specific antigen is unknown. Base qualities were left out, and no much larger clone turns up one base away. The TCR was taken from a man between 25 and 39 years old with type 1 diabetes. The specimen was naive CD4+ T cells from blood. The label giving this sample's cell subset or site can be read as: true naive CD4+ T cells. This receptor chain uses TRBV9 and TRBJ1-1; matching of 6 bases hints at TRBD1 as the D gene. Here the CDR3 is given as CASSVSGHSNTEAFF. The DNA sequence reads TGTGCCAGCAGCGTATCGGGACATTCGAACACTGAAGCTTTCTTT.